This TCR beta chain was recorded in a study of shared clonotypes between healthy human individuals. Notes on the study in general: Genetic and exposure-history diversity was limited by the few donors.

A note on this clone: The antigen is not known.

V was pared by 0 bases and J by 8 bases, with 5 bases between. The CDR3 is 12 amino acids. Germline-derived CDR1 and CDR2 are ENHRY and SYGVKD. Healthy and HIV-negative, the adult donors had no recent acute infections or vaccinations. Within Nashville, Tennessee resided all donors, each a Caucasian adult. Data came from immunoSEQ multiplex PCR; TCRdb stores just in-frame clones and leaves some out. Among hundreds of thousands of clones listed, around 79% were seen once. The receptor was derived from a woman aged 35 to 49 in good health. Some clones in this sample may be carry-over from other donors' samples. Sequenced: PBMCs. The rearrangement links TRBV10-3 to TRBJ2-1; D unresolved. CDR3 sequence (DNA): TGTGCCATCAGTGAGTCGTTGGATGAGCAGTTCTTC. It specifies CAISESLDEQFF.